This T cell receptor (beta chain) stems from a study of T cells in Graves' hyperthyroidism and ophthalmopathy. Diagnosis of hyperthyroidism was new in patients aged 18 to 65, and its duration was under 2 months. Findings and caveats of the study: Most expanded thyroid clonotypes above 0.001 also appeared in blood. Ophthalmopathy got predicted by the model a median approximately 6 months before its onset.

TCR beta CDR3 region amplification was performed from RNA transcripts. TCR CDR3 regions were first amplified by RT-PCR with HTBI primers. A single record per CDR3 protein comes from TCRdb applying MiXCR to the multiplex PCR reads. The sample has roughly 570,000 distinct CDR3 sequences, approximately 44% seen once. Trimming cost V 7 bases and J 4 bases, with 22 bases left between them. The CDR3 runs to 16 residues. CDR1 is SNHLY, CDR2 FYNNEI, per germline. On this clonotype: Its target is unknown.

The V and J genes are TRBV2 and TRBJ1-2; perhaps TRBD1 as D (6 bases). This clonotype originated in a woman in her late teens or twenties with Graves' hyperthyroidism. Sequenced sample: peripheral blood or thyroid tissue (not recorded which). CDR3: CASIEDRGMGSYGYTF. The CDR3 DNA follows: TGTGCCAGCATTGAGGATAGGGGGATGGGATCCTATGGCTACACCTTC.